The following is a T cell receptor (beta chain) sequence with its context. Profiling relied on immunoSEQ multiplex PCR, and the TCRdb table lists in-frame clones only, not all of them. Of roughly 1,000,000 clones listed, around three quarters are singletons. Trimming left V 6 bases short and J 10 bases short, with 13 bases between. The CDR3 length is 13 residues. The germline V gene has CDR1 ENHRY and CDR2 SYGVKD. These data come from a study of shared clonotypes between healthy human individuals. Healthy HIV-negative adults without recent acute infections or vaccinations served as donors. This chain links TRBV10-3 with TRBJ1-6; TRBD1 is a possible D gene (5 bases). The TCR sequence derives from a man between 18 and 35 years old in good health. Some clones in this sample may be carry-over from other donors' samples. The source material was memory CD4+ T cells from PBMCs. Documented subset: CD45RA-negative fraction. The CDR3 loop is CAISMGTGSPLHF. CDR3 nucleotides: TGTGCCATCAGCATGGGGACGGGCTCACCCCTCCACTTT.